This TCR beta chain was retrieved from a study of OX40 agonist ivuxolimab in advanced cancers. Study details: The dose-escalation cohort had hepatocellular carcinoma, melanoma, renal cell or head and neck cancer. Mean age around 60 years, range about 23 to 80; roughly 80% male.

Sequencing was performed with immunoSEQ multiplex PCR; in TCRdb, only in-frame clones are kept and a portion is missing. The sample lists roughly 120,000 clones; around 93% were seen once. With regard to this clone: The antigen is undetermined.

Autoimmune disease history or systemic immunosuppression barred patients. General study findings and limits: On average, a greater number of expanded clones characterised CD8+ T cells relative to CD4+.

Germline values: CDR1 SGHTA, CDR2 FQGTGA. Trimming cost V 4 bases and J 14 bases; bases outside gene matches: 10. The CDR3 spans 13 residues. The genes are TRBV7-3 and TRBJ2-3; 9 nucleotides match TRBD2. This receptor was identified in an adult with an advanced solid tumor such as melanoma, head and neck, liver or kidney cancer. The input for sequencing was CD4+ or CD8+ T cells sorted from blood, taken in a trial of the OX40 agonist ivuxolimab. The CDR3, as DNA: TGTGCCAGCAGCTCCCTTCGCGGCGGGAGGGGGTATTTT. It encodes CASSSLRGGRGYF. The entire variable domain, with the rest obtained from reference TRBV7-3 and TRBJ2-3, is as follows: GAGVSQTPSNKVTEKGKYVELRCDPISGHTALYWYRQSLGQGPEFLIYFQGTGAADDSGLPNDRFFAVRPEGSVSTLKIQRTERGDSAVYLCASSSLRGGRGYFGPGTRLTVL.